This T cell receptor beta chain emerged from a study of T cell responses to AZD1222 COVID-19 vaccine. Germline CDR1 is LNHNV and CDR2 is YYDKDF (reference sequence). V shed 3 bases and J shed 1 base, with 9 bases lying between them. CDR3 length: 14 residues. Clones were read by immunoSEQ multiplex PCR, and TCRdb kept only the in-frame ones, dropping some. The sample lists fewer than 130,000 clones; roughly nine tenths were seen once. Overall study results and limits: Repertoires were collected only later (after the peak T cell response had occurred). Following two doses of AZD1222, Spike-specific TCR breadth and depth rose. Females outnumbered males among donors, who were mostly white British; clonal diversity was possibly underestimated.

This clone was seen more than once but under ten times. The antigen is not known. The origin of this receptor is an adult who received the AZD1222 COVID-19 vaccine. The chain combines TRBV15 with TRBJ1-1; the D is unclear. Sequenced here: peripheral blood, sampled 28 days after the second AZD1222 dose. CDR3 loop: CATSRGKKNTEAFF. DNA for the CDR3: TGTGCCACCAGCAGGGGCAAAAAGAACACTGAAGCTTTCTTT.